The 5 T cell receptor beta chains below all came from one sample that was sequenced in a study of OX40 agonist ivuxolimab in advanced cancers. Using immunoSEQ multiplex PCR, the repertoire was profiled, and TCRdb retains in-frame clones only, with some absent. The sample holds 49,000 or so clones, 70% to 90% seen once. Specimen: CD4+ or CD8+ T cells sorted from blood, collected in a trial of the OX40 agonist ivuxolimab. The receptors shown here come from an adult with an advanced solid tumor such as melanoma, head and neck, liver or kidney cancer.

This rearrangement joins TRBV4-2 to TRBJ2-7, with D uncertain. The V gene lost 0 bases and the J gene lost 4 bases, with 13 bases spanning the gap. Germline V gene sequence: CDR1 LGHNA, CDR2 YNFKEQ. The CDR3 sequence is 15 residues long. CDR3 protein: CASSQEGPGTYEQYF. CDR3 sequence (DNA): TGTGCCAGCAGCCAAGAAGGACCAGGCACATACGAGCAGTACTTC.

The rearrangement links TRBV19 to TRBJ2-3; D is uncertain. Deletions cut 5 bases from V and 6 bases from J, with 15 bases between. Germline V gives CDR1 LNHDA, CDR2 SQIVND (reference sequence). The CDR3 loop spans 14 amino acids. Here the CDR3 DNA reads TGTGCCAGTAGTCCTCGTGGTGCCGGGGATACGCAGTATTTT. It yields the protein CASSPRGAGDTQYF.

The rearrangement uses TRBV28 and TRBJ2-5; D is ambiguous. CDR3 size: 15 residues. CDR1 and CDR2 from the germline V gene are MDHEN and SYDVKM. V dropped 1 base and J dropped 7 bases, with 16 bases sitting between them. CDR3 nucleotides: TGTGCCAGCAGTTTATCCGACACCAGGTGGGGGACCCAGTACTTC. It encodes CASSLSDTRWGTQYF.

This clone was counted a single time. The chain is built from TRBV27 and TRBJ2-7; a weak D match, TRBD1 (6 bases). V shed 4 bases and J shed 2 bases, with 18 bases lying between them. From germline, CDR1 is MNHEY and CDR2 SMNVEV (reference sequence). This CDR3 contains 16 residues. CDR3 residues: CASSSTPGAPAYEQYF. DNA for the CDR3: TGTGCCAGCAGTTCTACTCCAGGGGCCCCAGCCTACGAGCAGTACTTC.

CDR3 sequence reads: CASSTPSGEYQETQYF. In nucleotides, the CDR3 is TGCGCCAGCAGCACCCCTAGCGGGGAGTACCAAGAGACCCAGTACTTC. This chain joins TRBV5-1 and TRBJ2-5; 9 nucleotides agree with TRBD2. Germline values: CDR1 SGHRS, CDR2 YFSETQ. With 4 bases clipped from V and 0 bases from J, the junction kept 7 bases outside the gene matches. The CDR3 runs 16 residues. Variable domain in full (rest from reference TRBV5-1 and TRBJ2-5): KAGVTQTPRYLIKTRGQQVTLSCSPISGHRSVSWYQQTPGQGLQFLFEYFSETQRNKGNFPGRFSGRQFSNSRSEMNVSTLELGDSALYLCASSTPSGEYQETQYFGPGTRLLVL.